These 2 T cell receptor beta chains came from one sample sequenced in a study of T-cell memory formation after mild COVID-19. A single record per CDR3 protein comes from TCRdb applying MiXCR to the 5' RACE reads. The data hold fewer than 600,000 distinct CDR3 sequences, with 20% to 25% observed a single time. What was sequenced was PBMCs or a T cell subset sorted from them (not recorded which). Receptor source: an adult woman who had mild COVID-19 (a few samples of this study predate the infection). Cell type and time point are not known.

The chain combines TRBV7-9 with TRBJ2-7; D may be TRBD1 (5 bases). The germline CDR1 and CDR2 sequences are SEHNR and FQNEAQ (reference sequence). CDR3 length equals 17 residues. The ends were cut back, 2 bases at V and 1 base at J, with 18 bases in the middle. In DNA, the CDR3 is TGTGCCAGCAGCTTATCTAAAATTGACAGCCCGTCCTACGAGCAGTACTTC. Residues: CASSLSKIDSPSYEQYF. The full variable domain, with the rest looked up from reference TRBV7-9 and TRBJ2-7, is DTGVSQNPRHKITKRGQNVTFRCDPISEHNRLYWYRQTLGQGPEFLTYFQNEAQLEKSRLLSDRFSAERPKGSFSTLEIQRTEQGDSAMYLCASSLSKIDSPSYEQYFGPGTRLTVT.

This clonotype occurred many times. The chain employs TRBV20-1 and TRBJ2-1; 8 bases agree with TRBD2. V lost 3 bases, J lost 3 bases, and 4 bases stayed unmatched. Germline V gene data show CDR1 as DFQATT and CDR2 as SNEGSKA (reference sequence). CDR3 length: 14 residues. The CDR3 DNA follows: TGCAGTGCTAGCGGGGGGGCCGACTACAATGAGCAGTTCTTC. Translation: CSASGGADYNEQFF.